The entry that follows covers one T cell receptor beta chain sequence. No cognate antigen has been identified for it. There are no base qualities to consult, and no much larger clone falls within one base. The sample comes from a study of beta chain features in type 1 diabetes (dated by TCRdb to the late 2010s). Study-level background: Patients and healthy donors did not differ in mean age, gender distribution, total cell number or subset yield. A total of 100 million to 140 million sorted cells were examined across all samples, and the number of cells per subset was strongly correlated with RNA yield. In the study, recently diagnosed type 1 diabetes patients and matched healthy donors were compared on the TCRB repertoires of their sorted circulating CD4+ T cell subsets. Regulatory and stem cell-like memory subsets were isolated from only 8 patients and roughly eight healthy donors, whereas naive and central memory subsets came from all 28 donors. General study outcomes and caveats: Type 1 diabetes patients showed a moderate but significant shortening of TCRB CDR3 length in all four CD4+ subsets. Sequencing cDNA rather than genomic DNA could over-represent highly expressing activated cells, although activation and CD3 levels did not differ between groups. Naive, central memory and regulatory TCRB repertoires appeared more similar among patients than among healthy donors. Because small numbers of individuals were included in the HLA sub-analyses, any influence of HLA type on TCRB rearrangement was left unresolved. Fewer insertions and more nucleotide deletions at VDJ recombination sites were observed in patients with type 1 diabetes, implying thymic rearrangement abnormalities. Shorter templates might be favored by PCR, yet because patient and control samples were amplified and corrected together, any such skew would affect both groups equally.

Each donor gave one peripheral blood draw, averaging about 100 mL, which was collected into heparinised tubes. A BD FACSAria II was used to sort naive, central memory, regulatory and stem cell-like memory CD4+ T cells with a panel that included CD45RO, CCR7, CD25, CD127, CD95 and CD27. A purity above 95% was achieved for all sorted populations. Right away, PBMCs were isolated by Lymphoprep density gradient centrifugation and were stained directly, with no culture step. To minimize batch effects, samples were stained and sorted in pairs, one healthy donor with one patient per experiment. The High Capacity cDNA Reverse Transcription Kit was used to reverse transcribe all of the isolated RNA, meaning that expressed TCRB transcripts were what got sequenced. Deep immunoSEQ sequencing was applied to naive, central memory and regulatory T cell samples, giving an average of about 3.7 million total reads per sample. Sorted cells were lysed in RLT buffer and RNA was extracted with DNase-treated RNeasy Micro or Mini kits, depending on cell number. Each cell subset was processed separately to prevent cross-contamination, with patient and healthy donor samples processed together. TCRB sequences were amplified from cDNA with the immunoSEQ multiplex PCR, producing 87-bp fragments spanning the CDR3 region. The amplicons were sequenced using the Illumina HiSeq platform. On the authors' methods: Synthetic template baselines were used to correct PCR bias computationally, reads within Hamming distance 2 were collapsed together, and singletons that could not be merged were discarded. By aligning reads against IMGT, V, D and J genes, CDR3 length, and insertions or deletions at six rearrangement sites were assigned. Within each subset, clonotype counts were normalized to sorted cell number, after which true diversity and Gini coefficients were computed with the tcR R package. Repertoire sharing was quantified using the overlap coefficient calculated on TCRB nucleotide sequences. Out-of-frame TCRB sequences from naive cells were analyzed as a proxy for the pre-selection repertoire. Held by TCRdb, this immuneACCESS table contains in-frame sequences only and omits some clones. Under half of the omission traces to an unresolved V gene where checked; the cause of the rest is unknown. V, J and clone size reflect that table, while D and trimming were determined from the DNA. The sample table shows 500,000 to 800,000 clones, and around 11% are seen once. 0.095% to 0.15% of the sample is held by the ten biggest clonotypes.

The CDR3, cysteine through phenylalanine, is 14 amino acids long. Of all the DNA, just the CDR3 is kept, 42 bases in frame from base 1. V has 3 bases trimmed and J has 5 bases trimmed; junction bases matching no gene number 5. The germline V gene (reference sequence) provides CDR1 SEHNR and CDR2 FQNEAQ. This clonotype was obtained from a young man with type 1 diabetes. This chain is built from TRBV7-9 and TRBJ2-7; 9 junctional bases match TRBD1. The sample was naive CD4+ T cells from blood. Explained via the paper, the cell subset or site label denotes: true naive CD4+ T cells. For the CDR3, the sequence is CASSLTGGPHEQYF. The DNA is as follows: TGTGCCAGCAGCTTGACAGGGGGGCCACACGAGCAGTACTTC.